The T cell receptor beta chain under discussion was sequenced for a study of CD8 T cells in ankylosing spondylitis. Study-wide results and limits: Researchers reportedly found disease-linked clones significantly enriched in matched ankylosing spondylitis synovial fluid.

CDR3 size: 16 residues. Germline-derived CDR1 and CDR2 are SGHTA and FQGNSA. With V trimmed by 3 bases and J by 2 bases, 6 bases remained unmatched. TCRdb re-called the 5' RACE reads through MiXCR, storing one row per CDR3 protein. The profile covers around 88,000 distinct CDR3 sequences, with roughly 10% appearing a single time and just over 5% taken by the ten largest. As for this clonotype: As yet, its antigen is unknown.

This clonotype was obtained from a male donor with ankylosing spondylitis or in good health (not recorded which). This rearrangement joins TRBV7-2 to TRBJ1-4; 7 bases align to TRBD1. Sequencing input: blood, either unsorted or a sorted T cell fraction (not recorded which). Here the CDR3 DNA reads TGTGCCAGCAGCTTGACCAGGGGGAGGACTAATGAAAAACTGTTTTTT. It translates to CASSLTRGRTNEKLFF.